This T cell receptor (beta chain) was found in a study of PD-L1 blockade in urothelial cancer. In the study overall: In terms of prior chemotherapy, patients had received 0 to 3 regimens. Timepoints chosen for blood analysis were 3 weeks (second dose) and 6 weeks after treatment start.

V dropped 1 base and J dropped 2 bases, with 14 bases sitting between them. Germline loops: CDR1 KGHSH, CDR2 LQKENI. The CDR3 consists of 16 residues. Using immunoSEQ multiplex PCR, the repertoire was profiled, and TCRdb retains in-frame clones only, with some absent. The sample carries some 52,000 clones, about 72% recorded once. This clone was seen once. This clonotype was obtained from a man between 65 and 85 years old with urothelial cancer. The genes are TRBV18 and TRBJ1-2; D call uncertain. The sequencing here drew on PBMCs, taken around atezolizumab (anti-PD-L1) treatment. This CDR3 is CASSPLQDPFNYGYTF. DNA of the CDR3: TGTGCCAGCTCACCACTTCAGGATCCATTCAACTATGGCTACACCTTC.